This entry features one T cell receptor beta chain sequence. This clonotype was picked up many times. This clone's antigen is unknown. No much larger clone is present one base from it, and per-base qualities are unavailable. Reading from cysteine to phenylalanine, the CDR3 counts 12 amino acids. Only CDR3 DNA is held: 36 bases, read in frame from base 1. V is reduced by 4 bases and J by 1 base, leaving a spacing of 4 bases between them. According to the germline V gene, CDR1 reads WSHSY and CDR2 reads SAAADI. This entry comes from a study of T cell repertoires in cytomegalovirus infection (dated by TCRdb to about 2019). In terms of the full investigation: Donor HLA type was relevant to the analysis, because carriage of CMV infection together with the matching HLA type was indicated by public TCR beta signatures.

Study-wide conclusions, independent of this receptor: In both this cohort and an independent roughly 360-donor cohort, the cumulative frequency of public TCR beta family members distinguished carriers of CMV infection plus the relevant HLA type. The ex vivo response was dominated by HLA-C-restricted CMV-specific TCR beta clonotypes, which also provided the single most frequent clonotype in two of eight donors.

Sequenced using an Illumina HiSeq 1500. TCRdb passed the public sequencing reads through fastp at Q25 and MiXCR, retaining productive beta sequences. Identical CDR3 proteins give one entry, which carries the most common genes and DNA. The sample contains 490,000 or so distinct CDR3 sequences, 10% to 12% of them found a single time. Clones ranked in the top ten supply around 9.6% of the sample. The clonotype comes from a human donor in good health (CMV status not recorded). Some clones in this sample may be carry-over from other donors' samples. Here the chain combines TRBV10-2 and TRBJ1-1, with no D gene named confidently. Sequencing was done on a sample of PBMCs. The CDR3 protein sequence reads: CASSAGNTEAFF. Read as DNA, the sequence is TGCGCCAGCAGTGCCGGGAACACTGAAGCTTTCTTT.